A single TCR beta chain is shown here with its context. The germline V gene encodes CDR1 LGHNT and CDR2 FRNRAP. V dropped 6 bases and J dropped 3; count of bases not matched to a gene: 2. This CDR3 has 14 residues. The data were taken from a study of blood T cell repertoires in COVID-19. Overall study context: Specimens from acute and convalescent COVID-19 originated in the United States, Italy and Spain. The cDNA or gDNA used as material had been derived from T cells, B-cell-depleted T cells, or PBMCs.

In the authors' workflow: Counts of nucleated cells, estimated from reference gene primer amplification, were obtained. The assay was immunoSEQ multiplex PCR, and TCRdb's table has in-frame clones only and misses some. V, J and clone size are taken as reported in that table, and D and trimming were inferred from the DNA itself. The table shows more than 150,000 clones, with under 90% occurring only once. This chain joins TRBV12-5 and TRBJ2-3; 11 bases line up with TRBD2. This receptor was taken from a man aged 35-49 years with acute or convalescent COVID-19. The sample was peripheral blood. The CDR3 protein is CASGLAGVTDTQYF. The CDR3 nucleotides are TGTGCTAGTGGACTAGCGGGGGTTACAGATACGCAGTATTTT.